Here is one T cell receptor (beta chain) with its context. Sequencing targeted TCR beta in T cells from blood (CD8+ and CD4+). This sample stems from a study of CD8 T cells in Susac syndrome. With random hexamers, roughly 0.45 to 1 ug RNA was reverse transcribed. Coverage of TCR beta CDR3 amplification by immunoSEQ multiplex PCR extended to 54 Vbeta and 13 Jbeta. TCRdb re-analysed the immunoSEQ multiplex PCR reads in MiXCR, keeping a single row per CDR3 protein. The table includes roughly 80,000 distinct CDR3 sequences, 90% to 95% detected once. Germline CDR1 is SGHRS and CDR2 is YFSETQ. The V gene lost 3 bases and the J gene lost 4 bases, with 22 bases spanning the gap. CDR3 size: 17 residues.

The V and J genes are TRBV5-1 and TRBJ2-5; possibly TRBD2 for D (5 bases). The sequence was obtained from a human donor in good health. Sequenced input: CD8+ T cells from PBMCs. CDR3 sequence (DNA): TGCGCCAGCAGCTATCCGGTTGGGCGGGCGCGCCCAGAGACCCAGTACTTC. It encodes CASSYPVGRARPETQYF.